The 27 T cell receptor beta chains presented below share a single source sample, sequenced in a study of type 1 regulatory T cells. A single record per CDR3 protein comes from TCRdb applying MiXCR to the reads. The sample holds about 62,000 distinct CDR3 sequences, 62% seen once. Their specific antigens are unknown. The sequencing input was cultured non-Tr1 T cells, either the whole culture or a sorted T cell fraction (not recorded which). The receptors come from a human donor in good health.

V is TRBV19 and J is TRBJ1-1; 9 bases are a match to TRBD1. CDR1 is LNHDA and CDR2 is SQIVND in the germline V gene (reference sequence). V shed 6 bases, J shed 0 bases, and the junction held 14 bases outside the gene matches. The length of the CDR3 is 18 residues. The CDR3 reads CASSDRGMLAGMNTEAFF. The DNA for the CDR3 is TGTGCCAGTAGCGACAGGGGGATGCTGGCCGGGATGAACACTGAAGCTTTCTTT.

In its sample, this clonotype was seen a few times. The chain has TRBV4-2 and TRBJ2-4; D may be TRBD1 or TRBD2 (5 bases each). This CDR3 spans 14 amino acids. Trimming cost V 1 base and J 9 bases, with 13 bases left between them. The V gene's germline CDR1 is LGHNA and CDR2 YNFKEQ. The CDR3 DNA is TGTGCCAGCAGCCAAGTAGGGGCCGGAGGCATTCAGTACTTC. Translating gives CASSQVGAGGIQYF.

This clonotype was detected only a few times. The V call is TRBV2, the J call TRBJ2-1, with D unresolved. CDR1 and CDR2 from the germline V gene are SNHLY and FYNNEI. Deletions cut 3 bases from V and 5 bases from J, with 11 bases between. The CDR3 runs to 14 residues. CDR3 sequence: CASSDNGGNNEQFF. The CDR3 DNA is TGTGCCAGCAGTGATAATGGTGGAAACAATGAGCAGTTCTTC. Together with reference TRBV2 and TRBJ2-1, the CDR3 gives the full variable domain: EPEVTQTPSHQVTQMGQEVILRCVPISNHLYFYWYRQILGQKVEFLVSFYNNEISEKSEIFDDQFSVERPDGSNFTLKIRSTKLEDSAMYFCASSDNGGNNEQFFGPGTRLTVL.

The chain links TRBV5-5 to TRBJ2-2; TRBD2 aligns across 8 bases. This CDR3 has 16 residues. Trimming cost V 9 bases and J 3 bases; bases outside gene matches: 13. The germline V gene encodes CDR1 SGHKS and CDR2 YYEKEE (reference sequence). The CDR3 DNA reads as TGTGCCACACAAGGTACCGGGACTAGGCACACCGGGGAGCTGTTTTTT. Its protein is CATQGTGTRHTGELFF.

The J gene is TRBJ1-5, the V gene TRBV6-1; D gene ambiguous. Between the trimmed V and J ends, which lost 3 bases and 2 bases, there was a span of 11 bases. The germline V gene encodes CDR1 MNHNS and CDR2 SASEGT. The CDR3 has 15 amino acids. The CDR3 nucleotides read TGTGCCAGCAGTGATTCAGGCTTCGGCAATCAGCCCCAGCATTTT. As protein: CASSDSGFGNQPQHF.

J is TRBJ2-7 and V is TRBV10-3; 7 nucleotides agree with TRBD2. Per germline, CDR1 ENHRY and CDR2 SYGVKD. The CDR3 contains 15 residues. V lost 4 bases and J lost 1; bases outside the gene matches: 7. In nucleotides, the CDR3 is TGTGCCATCAGTGTAACTAGCGACTTATCCTACGAGCAGTACTTC. Its translation: CAISVTSDLSYEQYF.

This chain uses TRBV20-1 with TRBJ2-7; no definite D call. The CDR3 runs to 12 residues. Trimming took off 0 bases at V and 4 bases at J, with 7 bases between the two ends. Germline CDR1 and CDR2: DFQATT and SNEGSKA (reference sequence). The CDR3 here is CSARDSIYEQYF. CDR3 nucleotide sequence: TGCAGTGCTAGAGATAGCATTTACGAGCAGTACTTC.

This clonotype came up many times. The chain joins TRBV12-3 or TRBV12-4 to TRBJ2-7, with TRBD1 as a possible D gene (7 bases). The V end lost 5 bases, the J end lost 4 bases, and 15 bases lay between the germline ends. The CDR3 is 14 residues long. CDR3 DNA sequence: TGTGCCAGCAGTCGCGGGACAGTGGGGTACGAGCAGTACTTC. Protein: CASSRGTVGYEQYF.

V gene TRBV30 combines with J gene TRBJ1-2; D perhaps matches TRBD1 (5 bases). CDR3 length: 17 residues. Trimming cost V 2 bases and J 0 bases, with 19 bases left between them. CDR1 and CDR2 (germline): GTSNPN, SVGIG (reference sequence). CDR3 DNA sequence: TGTGCCTGGAGTCCCATCCGGGGCCCTGAAGCTAACTATGGCTACACCTTC. Translation: CAWSPIRGPEANYGYTF.

This clonotype turned up a few times. The rearrangement uses TRBV7-2 and TRBJ2-3; no reliable D call. The germline gives CDR1 SGHTA, CDR2 FQGNSA. The CDR3 totals 13 residues. Trimming shortened V by 1 base and J by 5 bases, and 7 bases separated the two germline ends. CDR3 residues: CASSLGSVDTQYF. The CDR3, as DNA: TGTGCCAGCAGCTTAGGTTCGGTAGATACGCAGTATTTT. The variable domain in full, with the rest retrieved from reference TRBV7-2 and TRBJ2-3, is GAGVSQSPSNKVTEKGKDVELRCDPISGHTALYWYRQSLGQGLEFLIYFQGNSAPDKSGLPSDRFSAERTGGSVSTLTIQRTQQEDSAVYLCASSLGSVDTQYFGPGTRLTVL.

This clonotype was recorded only once. The chain has TRBV7-8 and TRBJ2-3, with 7 bases aligning to TRBD2. Germline V gene data show CDR1 as SGHVS and CDR2 as FQNEAQ. The CDR3 extends over 18 amino acids. After removal of 3 bases from V and 0 bases from J, the junction contained 12 bases not matched to a gene. CDR3 DNA: TGTGCCAGCAGCTTCGAAATACGTAGCGGGCGGAGCACAGATACGCAGTATTTT. This codes for CASSFEIRSGRSTDTQYF. Full variable domain (remainder filled in from reference TRBV7-8 and TRBJ2-3): GAGVSQSPRYKVAKRGQDVALRCDPISGHVSLFWYQQALGQGPEFLTYFQNEAQLDKSGLPSDRFFAERPEGSVSTLKIQRTQQEDSAVYLCASSFEIRSGRSTDTQYFGPGTRLTVL.

The V and J genes are TRBV24-1 and TRBJ1-2, with D unclear. Per germline, CDR1 KGHDR and CDR2 SFDVKD. V dropped 3 bases and J dropped 4 bases, with 8 bases sitting between them. The CDR3 spans 13 residues. CDR3 loop: CATSDRRSYGYTF. CDR3 sequence (DNA): TGTGCCACCAGTGATCGGAGATCCTATGGCTACACCTTC.

The chain is built from TRBV19 and TRBJ1-5; a possible D gene is TRBD1 (5 bases). In germline, CDR1 is LNHDA, CDR2 SQIVND (reference sequence). The CDR3 runs 15 residues. V was cut by 8 bases and J by 3 bases, with 17 bases left in between. CDR3 in amino acids: CASRPPRTYNQPQHF. DNA for the CDR3: TGTGCCAGTCGCCCCCCCAGGACATACAATCAGCCCCAGCATTTT.

V is TRBV7-9 and J is TRBJ2-7; D might be TRBD1 (6 bases). Germline V gene lookup returns CDR1 SEHNR and CDR2 FQNEAQ (reference sequence). Trimming stripped 8 bases from V and 3 bases from J, with 17 bases between. The CDR3 contains 14 residues. The CDR3 region is CASCLARGYYEQYF. The CDR3 DNA reads TGTGCCAGCTGCCTTGCAAGGGGGTACTACGAGCAGTACTTC.

The rearrangement links TRBV7-9 to TRBJ2-2; 8 bases are a match to TRBD1. Germline CDR1 and CDR2: SEHNR and FQNEAQ (reference sequence). CDR3 length equals 17 residues. V shed 6 bases and J 0 bases; nucleotides not matched to a gene: 9. CDR3 bases: TGTGCCAGCAGTTCTATCCCACAGGGGGCGAACACCGGGGAGCTGTTTTTT. Encoded protein: CASSSIPQGANTGELFF.

The V and J genes are TRBV2 and TRBJ2-1; TRBD2 matches 7 bases. This CDR3 is 16 amino acids long. V lost 1 base to trimming and J lost 0 bases; unmatched junction nucleotides: 3. CDR1 is SNHLY and CDR2 is FYNNEI in the germline V gene. The CDR3 is CASSEEGGSSYNEQFF. The CDR3 DNA reads TGTGCCAGCAGTGAAGAGGGAGGGAGCTCCTACAATGAGCAGTTCTTC.

The V call is TRBV7-2, the J call TRBJ2-7, with D possibly TRBD1 on 6 matching bases. Germline CDR1 reads SGHTA; CDR2 reads FQGNSA. Trimming removed 1 base from V and 2 bases from J, with 9 bases in between. The CDR3 length is 14 residues. In DNA form, the CDR3 reads TGTGCCAGCAGCTTAGACAGGGTTACCTACGAGCAGTACTTC. Residues: CASSLDRVTYEQYF.

V and J are TRBV12-3 or TRBV12-4 and TRBJ2-1, with D perhaps assigned TRBD1 or TRBD2 (5 bases each). This CDR3 contains 14 residues. Trimming shortened V by 7 bases and J by 7 bases, and 17 bases separated the two germline ends. CDR3 nucleotide sequence: TGTGCCAGCATACGTATCGGGACGACTAATGAGCAGTTCTTC. Translated: CASIRIGTTNEQFF.

This clonotype appeared a single time. CDR3 region: CASSQVLVTGELFF. Written as DNA, the CDR3 is TGTGCCAGCAGCCAAGTCCTGGTCACCGGGGAGCTGTTTTTT. The chain uses TRBV14 and TRBJ2-2; D uncertain. The CDR3 totals 14 residues. Germline CDR1 SGHDN, CDR2 FVKESK. V lost 1 base and J 4 bases, leaving 7 bases between the germline ends.

There are a few counts of this clonotype. The chain links TRBV5-1 to TRBJ1-1; possible D gene TRBD1, 5 bases. There are 14 residues in the CDR3. Germline CDR1 reads SGHRS; CDR2 reads YFSETQ. Trimming removed 9 bases at V and 1 base at J, with 16 bases between. CDR3: CATRPQGANTEAFF. The DNA for the CDR3 is TGCGCCACCAGACCTCAAGGGGCGAACACTGAAGCTTTCTTT.

CDR3 bases: TGTGCCAGCAGTTTTGTGGTCTCCGGGGCCAACGTCCTGACTTTC. Protein product: CASSFVVSGANVLTF. The chain employs TRBV12-3 or TRBV12-4 and TRBJ2-6; no clear D. The CDR3 length is 15 residues. The germline V and J ends were trimmed by 3 bases and 4 bases, with 10 bases remaining between them.

J is TRBJ2-1 and V is TRBV6-2 or TRBV6-3; TRBD2 aligns across 10 bases. V was pared by 6 bases and J by 9 bases, with 8 bases of the junction left unmatched. The CDR3 length is 14 residues. The germline CDR1 and CDR2 sequences are MNHEY and SVGEGT. The CDR3 DNA reads as TGTGCCAGCAGACCGGGACTAGCGACAGGTGAGCAGTTCTTC. Amino acids: CASRPGLATGEQFF.

This clonotype has only a few counts. The V and J genes are TRBV27 and TRBJ2-7; TRBD1 agrees at 8 bases. The V gene end was trimmed by 6 bases and the J gene end by 6 bases; junction bases not matched to a gene: 16. The CDR3 is 16 amino acids. Germline V CDR1 and CDR2: MNHEY, SMNVEV (reference sequence). The CDR3 bases are TGTGCCAGCAGCTCCCTCTCGGGCCTACAGGGGGTCGAGCAGTACTTC. Its protein is CASSSLSGLQGVEQYF.

The chain recombines TRBV6-1 with TRBJ2-1, with 12 bases aligning to TRBD2. This CDR3 spans 15 amino acids. With 2 bases clipped from V and 14 bases from J, the junction kept 10 bases outside the gene matches. The V gene's germline CDR1 is MNHNS and CDR2 SASEGT. The CDR3 spells CASSESTSGSTWEFF. DNA for the CDR3: TGTGCCAGCAGTGAATCGACTAGCGGGAGCACCTGGGAGTTCTTC.

The chain links TRBV7-2 to TRBJ2-7; the D gene is possibly TRBD1 (6 bases). This CDR3 is 15 amino acids long. V was pared by 5 bases and J by 3 bases, with 17 bases between. Germline V gives CDR1 SGHTA, CDR2 FQGNSA. CDR3 region: CASSPSRDTLYEQYF. The CDR3 DNA follows: TGTGCCAGCAGCCCTTCCCGGGACACCCTCTACGAGCAGTACTTC.

The chain uses TRBV7-9 and TRBJ2-1, with TRBD2 as a possible D gene (5 bases). V lost 4 bases, J lost 8 bases, and 21 bases lay in between. CDR3 length: 16 amino acids. CDR1 is SEHNR and CDR2 is FQNEAQ in the germline V gene (reference sequence). The CDR3 spells CASSSPRRAGRDEQFF. CDR3 sequence (DNA): TGTGCCAGCAGCTCCCCCCGGCGGGCAGGACGTGATGAGCAGTTCTTC.

The chain employs TRBV6-1 and TRBJ2-1; D is perhaps TRBD1 (5 bases). The CDR3 is made up of 15 amino acids. V gave up 4 bases and J gave up 6 bases, with 16 bases separating them. In germline, CDR1 is MNHNS, CDR2 SASEGT. CDR3 nucleotide sequence: TGTGCCAGCAGTGGTGACAGATGGGCGCTCAATGAGCAGTTCTTC. It encodes CASSGDRWALNEQFF.